A single sample gave rise to the 20 T cell receptor beta chains below, sequenced in a study of graft-versus-host responses after intestinal transplantation. The table came from immunoSEQ multiplex PCR; TCRdb's copy has only in-frame clones and leaves some out. The table includes approximately 24,000 clones, around 94% detected once. The sequencing here drew on PBMCs, taken nearly 31 days after intestinal transplant. The receptors originated from a human patient who received an intestinal transplant, so some T cells may come from the graft donor.

This sequence joins TRBV19 and TRBJ2-1; possible D gene TRBD2, 6 bases. V was shortened by 3 bases and J by 5 bases, with 14 bases between the two germline ends. CDR1 LNHDA and CDR2 SQIVND come from the germline V gene (reference sequence). CDR3 length: 15 amino acids. The CDR3 DNA is TGTGCCAGTAGTATTTATGCGGGACTTGACAATGAGCAGTTCTTC. It codes for CASSIYAGLDNEQFF.

The chain couples TRBV15 to TRBJ1-5; 9 nucleotides match TRBD1. CDR1 is LNHNV, CDR2 YYDKDF, per germline (reference sequence). The V and J ends lost 7 bases and 7 bases, in that order; junction bases with no gene match: 8. This CDR3 spans 14 amino acids. CDR3 nucleotide sequence: TGTGCCACCAACCGGGACAGGGAAAAACAGCCCCAGCATTTT. This sequence encodes CATNRDREKQPQHF.

The rearrangement joins TRBV6-1 to TRBJ2-5, with 7 bases that match TRBD2. The tail of the sequence fits TRBJ2-7 better, so the J call may be wrong. The length of the CDR3 is 13 residues. Germline V CDR1 and CDR2: MNHNS, SASEGT. CDR3 amino acids: CASSEEGTNEQYF. CDR3 in DNA: TGTGCCAGCAGTGAAGAAGGGACTAACGAGCAGTACTTC.

The chain uses TRBV5-6 and TRBJ2-5; D may be TRBD2 (6 bases). The end of the DNA is better explained by TRBJ2-7, so the J call may be wrong. The CDR3 runs 14 residues. Germline assignment: CDR1 SGHDT and CDR2 YYEEEE. CDR3 DNA sequence: TGTGCCAGCAGCTTGGACAGGCGGGGAGACGAGCAGTACTTC. It encodes CASSLDRRGDEQYF.

V usage is TRBV29-1 and J usage is TRBJ2-3; 12 bases map to TRBD2. The CDR3 runs 16 residues. Germline CDR1 SQVTM, CDR2 ANQGSEA. Trimming cost V 8 bases and J 0 bases; bases outside gene matches: 9. The CDR3 bases are TGCAGCACTGGGGGGACTAGCGGGCAAAGCACAGATACGCAGTATTTT. It encodes CSTGGTSGQSTDTQYF.

The V and J genes are TRBV5-4 and TRBJ1-2; D may be TRBD1 (5 bases). There are 15 residues in the CDR3. Deletions cut 2 bases from V and 2 bases from J, with 13 bases between. CDR1 and CDR2 (germline): SGHNT, YYREEE (reference sequence). CDR3 region: CASSFSGLANYGYTF. The DNA of the CDR3 is TGTGCCAGCAGCTTCTCAGGGTTGGCAAACTATGGCTACACCTTC.

The chain combines TRBV5-1 with TRBJ1-2; D gene ambiguous. Trimming cost V 2 bases and J 6 bases, with 23 bases left between them. CDR3 size: 17 residues. Germline-derived CDR1 and CDR2 are SGHRS and YFSETQ. The CDR3 loop is CASSLSSLYIGEHGYTF. In DNA, the CDR3 is TGCGCCAGCAGCTTAAGTAGTCTTTACATAGGCGAACATGGCTACACCTTC. Based on the CDR3 plus reference TRBV5-1 and TRBJ1-2, the full variable domain is KAGVTQTPRYLIKTRGQQVTLSCSPISGHRSVSWYQQTPGQGLQFLFEYFSETQRNKGNFPGRFSGRQFSNSRSEMNVSTLELGDSALYLCASSLSSLYIGEHGYTFGSGTRLTVV.

The chain employs TRBV5-6 and TRBJ2-1; D is undetermined. V was pared by 4 bases and J by 6 bases, with 5 bases between. The CDR3 is 11 residues long. The germline V gene has CDR1 SGHDT and CDR2 YYEEEE. This CDR3 reads CASSTPNEQFF. The CDR3, as DNA: TGTGCCAGCAGCACTCCCAATGAGCAGTTCTTC.

The rearrangement uses TRBV5-1 and TRBJ2-3; D is unclear. V was trimmed by 2 bases and J by 1 base, leaving 11 bases between them. The germline CDR1 and CDR2 sequences are SGHRS and YFSETQ. This CDR3 has 15 residues. DNA of the CDR3: TGCGCCAGCAGCTTAAAAAGGAAGGGCACAGATACGCAGTATTTT. Translating gives CASSLKRKGTDTQYF.

The chain recombines TRBV6-1 with TRBJ1-5; no clear D. The CDR3 sequence is 15 residues long. The V end lost 0 bases, the J end lost 0 bases, and 6 bases lay between the germline ends. The germline V gene has CDR1 MNHNS and CDR2 SASEGT. Here the CDR3 reads CASSEAHSSNQPQHF. The CDR3 DNA is TGTGCCAGCAGTGAAGCGCATAGTAGCAATCAGCCCCAGCATTTT.

This chain's CDR3 is CATSIGTSYEQYF. For the CDR3, the DNA is TGTGCCACCAGCATTGGGACATCCTACGAGCAGTACTTC. V and J are TRBV15 and TRBJ2-7; tentative D call: TRBD1 (6 bases). Trimming took off 4 bases at V and 1 base at J, with 8 bases between the two ends. The length of the CDR3 is 13 residues. Germline CDR1 is LNHNV and CDR2 is YYDKDF (reference sequence).

The gene calls are TRBV30 and TRBJ1-1; perhaps TRBD1 as D (5 bases). The V gene's germline CDR1 is GTSNPN and CDR2 SVGIG (reference sequence). Trimming pared 2 bases from V and 0 bases from J, leaving 10 bases between. This CDR3 contains 14 residues. The CDR3 DNA sequence: TGTGCCTGGAGTTTTGGGACGTTGAACACTGAAGCTTTCTTT. Its translation is CAWSFGTLNTEAFF. Variable domain in full (rest from reference TRBV30 and TRBJ1-1): SQTIHQWPATLVQPVGSPLSLECTVEGTSNPNLYWYRQAAGRGLQLLFYSVGIGQISSEVPQNLSASRPQDRQFILSSKKLLLSDSGFYLCAWSFGTLNTEAFFGQGTRLTVV.

This chain connects TRBV7-2 to TRBJ2-3, with 10 bases lining up with TRBD2. Per the germline V gene, CDR1 is SGHTA and CDR2 is FQGNSA. The CDR3 is 14 amino acids. The trim removed 5 bases at V and 5 bases at J, leaving 4 bases unmatched. Here the CDR3 reads CASSPGLARDTQYF. The CDR3 DNA reads TGTGCCAGCAGCCCGGGACTAGCGAGAGATACGCAGTATTTT.

The chain recombines TRBV6-5 with TRBJ1-1; no reliable D call. V lost 2 bases and J lost 1, with 8 bases in between. Germline V lookup: CDR1 MNHEY, CDR2 SVGAGI. This CDR3 comprises 14 residues. CDR3 loop: CASSYGSRNTEAFF. The CDR3 nucleotides are TGTGCCAGCAGTTACGGAAGCAGGAACACTGAAGCTTTCTTT.

This chain links TRBV19 with TRBJ2-3, with D perhaps matching TRBD2 (5 bases). The CDR3 loop spans 14 amino acids. From germline, CDR1 is LNHDA and CDR2 SQIVND (reference sequence). V shed 3 bases and J shed 1 base, with 8 bases lying between them. CDR3: CASSILEGTDTQYF. CDR3 nucleotide sequence: TGTGCCAGTAGTATTTTGGAGGGCACAGATACGCAGTATTTT.

The chain has TRBV10-1 and TRBJ2-7, with TRBD2 identical over 7 bases. The CDR3 length is 15 residues. Germline-derived CDR1 and CDR2 are WNHNN and SYGVQD (reference sequence). The V gene end was trimmed by 0 bases and the J gene end by 3 bases; junction bases not matched to a gene: 5. The CDR3 sequence is CASSESISGNYEQYF. CDR3 coding DNA: TGCGCCAGCAGTGAGTCGATCAGCGGGAACTACGAGCAGTACTTC.

CDR3 nucleotides: TGTGCCAGCAGCGTAGATTTCAGCGGGAGGGCGGTTTGGGAACCCTACGAGCAGTACTTC. Translating gives CASSVDFSGRAVWEPYEQYF. V usage is TRBV9 and J usage is TRBJ2-7; 10 bases agree with TRBD2. The CDR3 has 20 residues. From germline, CDR1 is SGDLS and CDR2 YYNGEE. Trimming took 0 bases from V and 2 from J; bases not matched to a gene: 17.

The chain has TRBV27 and TRBJ2-7; D perhaps matches TRBD2 (6 bases). This CDR3 region has 15 residues. Germline V gene sequence: CDR1 MNHEY, CDR2 SMNVEV (reference sequence). Trimming pared 6 bases from V and 0 bases from J, leaving 15 bases between. The CDR3 loop reads CASSVGLESSYEQYF. The CDR3 DNA is TGTGCCAGCAGCGTGGGACTGGAGAGCTCCTACGAGCAGTACTTC.

V is TRBV6-6 and J is TRBJ2-3; 9 nucleotides match TRBD2. CDR1 and CDR2 (germline): MNHNY, SVGAGI (reference sequence). J lost 2 bases, V lost 7 bases, and 10 bases had no gene match. The CDR3 has 16 amino acids. In DNA, the CDR3 is TGTGCCAGCATGCGGGGGGGGAGTACCGTCACAGATACGCAGTATTTT. Translated: CASMRGGSTVTDTQYF.

The chain carries TRBV30 and TRBJ1-2; no firm D call. CDR1 and CDR2 (germline): GTSNPN, SVGIG (reference sequence). CDR3 size: 12 residues. Trimming removed 7 bases at V and 4 bases at J, with 13 bases between. The CDR3 DNA sequence: TGTGCCTCCGACCGCCGGGGCTATGGCTACACCTTC. Translation: CASDRRGYGYTF. The whole variable domain, remainder taken from reference TRBV30 and TRBJ1-2, is SQTIHQWPATLVQPVGSPLSLECTVEGTSNPNLYWYRQAAGRGLQLLFYSVGIGQISSEVPQNLSASRPQDRQFILSSKKLLLSDSGFYLCASDRRGYGYTFGSGTRLTVV.